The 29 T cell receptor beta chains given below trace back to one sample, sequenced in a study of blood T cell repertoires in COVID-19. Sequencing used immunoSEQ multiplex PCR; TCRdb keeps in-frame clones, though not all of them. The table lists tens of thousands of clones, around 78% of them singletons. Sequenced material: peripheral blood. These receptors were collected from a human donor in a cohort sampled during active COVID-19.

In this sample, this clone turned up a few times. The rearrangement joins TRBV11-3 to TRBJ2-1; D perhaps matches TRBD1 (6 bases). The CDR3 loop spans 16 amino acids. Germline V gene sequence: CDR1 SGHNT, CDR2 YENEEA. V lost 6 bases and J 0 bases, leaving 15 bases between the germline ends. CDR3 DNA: TGTGCCAGCAGTGGCGGTGGGGGCGGCTCCTACAATGAGCAGTTCTTC. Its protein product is CASSGGGGGSYNEQFF.

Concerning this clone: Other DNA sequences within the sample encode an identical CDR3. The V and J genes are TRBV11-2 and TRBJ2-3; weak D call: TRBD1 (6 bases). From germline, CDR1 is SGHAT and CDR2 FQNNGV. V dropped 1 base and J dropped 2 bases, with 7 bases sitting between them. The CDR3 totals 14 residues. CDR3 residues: CASSLGGPTDTQYF. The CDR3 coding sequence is TGTGCCAGCAGCTTAGGGGGGCCCACAGATACGCAGTATTTT.

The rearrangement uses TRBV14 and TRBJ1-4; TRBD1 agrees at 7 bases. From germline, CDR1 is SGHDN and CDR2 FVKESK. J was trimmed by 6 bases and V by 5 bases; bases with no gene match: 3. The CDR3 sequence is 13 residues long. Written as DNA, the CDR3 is TGTGCCAGCAGCAGGGACAGCTATGAAAAACTGTTTTTT. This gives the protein CASSRDSYEKLFF.

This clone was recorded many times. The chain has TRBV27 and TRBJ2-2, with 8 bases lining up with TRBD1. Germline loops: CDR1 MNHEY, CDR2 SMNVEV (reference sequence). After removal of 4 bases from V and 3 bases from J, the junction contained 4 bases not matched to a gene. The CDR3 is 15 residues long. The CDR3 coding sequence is TGTGCCAGCAGTTGGGGGACAGGAGACACCGGGGAGCTGTTTTTT. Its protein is CASSWGTGDTGELFF.

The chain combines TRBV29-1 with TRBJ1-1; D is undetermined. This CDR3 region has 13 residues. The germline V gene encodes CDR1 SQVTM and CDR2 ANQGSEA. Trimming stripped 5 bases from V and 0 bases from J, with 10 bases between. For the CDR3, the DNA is TGCAGCGTTTCCAGAGCGCTGAACACTGAAGCTTTCTTT. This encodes CSVSRALNTEAFF.

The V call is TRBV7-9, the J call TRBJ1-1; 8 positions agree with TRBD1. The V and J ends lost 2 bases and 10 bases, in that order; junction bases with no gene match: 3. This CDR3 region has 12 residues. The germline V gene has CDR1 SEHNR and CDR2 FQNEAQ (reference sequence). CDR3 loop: CASSLSDRGAFF. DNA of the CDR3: TGTGCCAGCAGCTTATCAGACAGGGGAGCTTTCTTT.

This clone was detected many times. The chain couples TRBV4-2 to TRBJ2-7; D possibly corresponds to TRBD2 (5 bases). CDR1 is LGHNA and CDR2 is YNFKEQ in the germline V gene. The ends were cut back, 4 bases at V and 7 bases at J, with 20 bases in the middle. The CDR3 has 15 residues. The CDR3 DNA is TGTGCCAGCAGCCCCAGGCCAGCGGACGCTAGGGAGCAGTACTTC. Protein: CASSPRPADAREQYF.

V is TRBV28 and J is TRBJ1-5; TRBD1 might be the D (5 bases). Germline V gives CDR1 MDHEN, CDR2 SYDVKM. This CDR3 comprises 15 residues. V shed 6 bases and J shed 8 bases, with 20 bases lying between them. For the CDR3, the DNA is TGTGCCAGCAGCCTCCCCGGGACCGGGGGTAAGCCCCAGCATTTT. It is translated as CASSLPGTGGKPQHF.

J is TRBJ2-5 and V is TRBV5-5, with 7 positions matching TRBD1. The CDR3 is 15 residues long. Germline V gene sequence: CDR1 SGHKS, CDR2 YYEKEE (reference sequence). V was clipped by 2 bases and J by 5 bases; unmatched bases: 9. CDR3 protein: CASSFTGTEQETQYF. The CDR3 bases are TGTGCCAGCAGCTTCACCGGGACAGAGCAGGAGACCCAGTACTTC.

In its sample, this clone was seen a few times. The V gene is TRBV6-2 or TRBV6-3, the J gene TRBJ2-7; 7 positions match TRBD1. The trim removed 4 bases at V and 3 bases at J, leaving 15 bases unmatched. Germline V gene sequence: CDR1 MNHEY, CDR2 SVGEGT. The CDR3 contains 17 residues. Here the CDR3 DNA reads TGTGCCAGCAGTTCGAGAGGGGGCTATTGGGTGGGCTACGAGCAGTACTTC. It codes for CASSSRGGYWVGYEQYF.

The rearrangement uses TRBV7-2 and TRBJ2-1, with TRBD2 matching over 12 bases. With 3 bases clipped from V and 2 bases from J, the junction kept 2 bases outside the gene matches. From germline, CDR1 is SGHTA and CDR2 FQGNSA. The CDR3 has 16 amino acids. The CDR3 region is CASSLRTSGAYNEQFF. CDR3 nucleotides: TGTGCCAGCAGCTTGAGGACTAGCGGGGCCTACAATGAGCAGTTCTTC. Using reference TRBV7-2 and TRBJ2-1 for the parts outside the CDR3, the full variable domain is GAGVSQSPSNKVTEKGKDVELRCDPISGHTALYWYRQSLGQGLEFLIYFQGNSAPDKSGLPSDRFSAERTGGSVSTLTIQRTQQEDSAVYLCASSLRTSGAYNEQFFGPGTRLTVL.

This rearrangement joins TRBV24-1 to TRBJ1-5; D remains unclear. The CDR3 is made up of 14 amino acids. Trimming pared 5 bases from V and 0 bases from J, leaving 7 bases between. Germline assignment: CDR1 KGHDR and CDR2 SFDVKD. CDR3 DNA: TGTGCCACCAGTGCGTCGGGTAGCAATCAGCCCCAGCATTTT. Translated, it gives CATSASGSNQPQHF.

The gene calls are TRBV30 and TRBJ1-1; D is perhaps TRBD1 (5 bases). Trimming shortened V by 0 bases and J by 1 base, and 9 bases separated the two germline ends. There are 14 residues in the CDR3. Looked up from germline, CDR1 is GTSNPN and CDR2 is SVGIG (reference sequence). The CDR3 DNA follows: TGTGCCTGGAGTGTCCCTGACAGGAACACTGAAGCTTTCTTT. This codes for CAWSVPDRNTEAFF.

CDR3 nucleotides: TGTGCCAGCAGTTACCGTTTTGGACTAGCTGGGGACACGCAGTATTTT. Protein: CASSYRFGLAGDTQYF. This sequence joins TRBV6-5 and TRBJ2-3; 8 bases are shared with TRBD2. Germline CDR1 is MNHEY and CDR2 is SVGAGI. The V gene end was trimmed by 2 bases and the J gene end by 9 bases; junction bases not matched to a gene: 13. The CDR3 is 16 residues long.

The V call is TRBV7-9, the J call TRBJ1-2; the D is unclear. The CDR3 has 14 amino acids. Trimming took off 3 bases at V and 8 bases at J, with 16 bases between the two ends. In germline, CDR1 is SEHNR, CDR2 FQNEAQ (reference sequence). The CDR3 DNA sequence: TGTGCCAGCAGCTTCGGCCCGATCTCGGAGGGCTACACCTTC. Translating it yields CASSFGPISEGYTF.

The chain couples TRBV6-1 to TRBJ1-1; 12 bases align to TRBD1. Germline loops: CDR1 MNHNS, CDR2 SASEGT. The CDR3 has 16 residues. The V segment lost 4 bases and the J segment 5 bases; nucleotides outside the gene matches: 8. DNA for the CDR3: TGTGCCAGCAGTGCCCGGAGGGACAGGGGGCCGACTGAAGCTTTCTTT. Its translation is CASSARRDRGPTEAFF.

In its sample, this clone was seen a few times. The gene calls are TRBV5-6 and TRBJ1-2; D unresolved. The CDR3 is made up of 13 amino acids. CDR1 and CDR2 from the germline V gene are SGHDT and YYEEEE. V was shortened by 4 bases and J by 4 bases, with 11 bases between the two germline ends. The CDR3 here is CASSTSAGYGYTF. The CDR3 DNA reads TGTGCCAGCAGCACCTCGGCAGGCTATGGCTACACCTTC.

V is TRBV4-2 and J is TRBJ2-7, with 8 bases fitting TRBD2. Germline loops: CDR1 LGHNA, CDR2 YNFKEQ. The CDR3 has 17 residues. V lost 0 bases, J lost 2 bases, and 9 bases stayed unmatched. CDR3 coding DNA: TGTGCCAGCAGCCAAGATTATGCGGGAGGCCAACCCTACGAGCAGTACTTC. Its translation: CASSQDYAGGQPYEQYF.

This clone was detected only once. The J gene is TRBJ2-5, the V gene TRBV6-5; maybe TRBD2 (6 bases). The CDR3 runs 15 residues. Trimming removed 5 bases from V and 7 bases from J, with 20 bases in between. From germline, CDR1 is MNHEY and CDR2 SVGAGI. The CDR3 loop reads CASSSRDSQGVTQYF. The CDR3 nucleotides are TGTGCCAGCAGTAGCCGGGACTCCCAAGGGGTGACCCAGTACTTC.

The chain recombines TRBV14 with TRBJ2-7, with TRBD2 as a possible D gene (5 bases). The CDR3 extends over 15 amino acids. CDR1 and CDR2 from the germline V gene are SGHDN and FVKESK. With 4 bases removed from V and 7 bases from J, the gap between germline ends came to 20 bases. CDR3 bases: TGTGCCAGCAGCCCGAGCACTAGTACCTCGGGGGAGCAGTACTTC. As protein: CASSPSTSTSGEQYF.

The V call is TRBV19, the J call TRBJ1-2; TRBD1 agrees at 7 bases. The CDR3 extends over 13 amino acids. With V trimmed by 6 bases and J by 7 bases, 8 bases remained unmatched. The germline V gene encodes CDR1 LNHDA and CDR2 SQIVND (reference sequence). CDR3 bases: TGTGCCAGTAGCATGGACAGGCCCAGTGGCTACACCTTC. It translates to CASSMDRPSGYTF.

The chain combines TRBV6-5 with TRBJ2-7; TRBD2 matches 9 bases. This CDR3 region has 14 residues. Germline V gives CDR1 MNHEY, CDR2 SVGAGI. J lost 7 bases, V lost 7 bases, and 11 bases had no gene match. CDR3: CASKILAGEGEQYF. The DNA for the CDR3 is TGTGCCAGCAAGATTTTAGCGGGAGAAGGTGAGCAGTACTTC.

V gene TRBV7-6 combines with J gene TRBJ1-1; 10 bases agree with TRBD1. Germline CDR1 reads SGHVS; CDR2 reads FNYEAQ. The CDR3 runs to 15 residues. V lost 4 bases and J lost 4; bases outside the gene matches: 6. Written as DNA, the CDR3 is TGTGCCAGCAGCTCCTCGGGGACAGGGGTCACTGAAGCTTTCTTT. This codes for CASSSSGTGVTEAFF.

CDR3 bases: TGTGCCAGCAGCTTGGCCGAGTACGAGCAGTACTTC. It translates to CASSLAEYEQYF. V usage is TRBV5-6 and J usage is TRBJ2-7, with unresolved D. This CDR3 contains 12 residues. V was pared by 0 bases and J by 4 bases, with 5 bases between. Germline lookup yields CDR1 SGHDT and CDR2 YYEEEE. Using reference TRBV5-6 and TRBJ2-7 for the parts outside the CDR3, the full variable domain is DAGVTQSPTHLIKTRGQQVTLRCSPKSGHDTVSWYQQALGQGPQFIFQYYEEEERQRGNFPDRFSGHQFPNYSSELNVNALLLGDSALYLCASSLAEYEQYFGPGTRLTVT.

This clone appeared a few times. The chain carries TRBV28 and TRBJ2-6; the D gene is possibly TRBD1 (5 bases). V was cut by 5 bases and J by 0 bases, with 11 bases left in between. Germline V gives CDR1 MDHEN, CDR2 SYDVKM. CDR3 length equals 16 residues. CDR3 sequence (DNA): TGTGCCAGCAGTGCCCCGGACACCTCTGGGGCCAACGTCCTGACTTTC. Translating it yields CASSAPDTSGANVLTF.

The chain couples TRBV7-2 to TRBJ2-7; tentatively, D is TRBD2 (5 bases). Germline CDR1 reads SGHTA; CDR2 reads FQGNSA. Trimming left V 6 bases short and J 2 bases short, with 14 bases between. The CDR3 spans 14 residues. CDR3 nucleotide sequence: TGTGCCAGCAGTCTCAGAGGGCAGACCTACGAGCAGTACTTC. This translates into CASSLRGQTYEQYF.

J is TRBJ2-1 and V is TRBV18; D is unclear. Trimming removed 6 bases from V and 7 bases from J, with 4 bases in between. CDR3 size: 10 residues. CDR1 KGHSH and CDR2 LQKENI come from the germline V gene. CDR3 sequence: CASSQNEQFF. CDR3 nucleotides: TGTGCCAGCTCCCAGAATGAGCAGTTCTTC.

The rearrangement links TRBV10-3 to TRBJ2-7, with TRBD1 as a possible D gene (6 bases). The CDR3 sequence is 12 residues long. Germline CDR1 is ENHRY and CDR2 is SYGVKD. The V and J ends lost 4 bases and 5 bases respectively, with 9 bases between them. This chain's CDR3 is CAISGRGDEQYF. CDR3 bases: TGTGCCATCAGTGGCAGGGGCGACGAGCAGTACTTC.

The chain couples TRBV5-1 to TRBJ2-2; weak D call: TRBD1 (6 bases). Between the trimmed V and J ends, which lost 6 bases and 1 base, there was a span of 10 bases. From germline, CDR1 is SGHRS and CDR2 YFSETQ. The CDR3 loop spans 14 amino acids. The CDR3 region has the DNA TGCGCCAGCAAGGGGGTTGAGAACACCGGGGAGCTGTTTTTT. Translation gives CASKGVENTGELFF.